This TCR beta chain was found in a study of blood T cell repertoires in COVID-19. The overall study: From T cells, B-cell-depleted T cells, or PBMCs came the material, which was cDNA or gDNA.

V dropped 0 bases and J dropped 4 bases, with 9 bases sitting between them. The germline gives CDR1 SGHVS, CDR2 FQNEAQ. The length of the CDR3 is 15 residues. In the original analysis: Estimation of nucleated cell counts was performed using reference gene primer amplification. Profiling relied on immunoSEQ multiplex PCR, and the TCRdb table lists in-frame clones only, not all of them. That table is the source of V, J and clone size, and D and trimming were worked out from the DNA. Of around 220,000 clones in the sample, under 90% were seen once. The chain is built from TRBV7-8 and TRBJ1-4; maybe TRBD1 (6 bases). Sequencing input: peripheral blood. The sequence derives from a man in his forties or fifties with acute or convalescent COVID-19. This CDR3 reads CASSLAQGINEKLFF. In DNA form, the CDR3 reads TGTGCCAGCAGCTTAGCACAGGGTATTAATGAAAAACTGTTTTTT.